The sample holds a few counts of the clone carrying this TCR beta chain. Authors of the study amplified TCR beta CDR3 regions from RNA transcripts. In the first-round RT-PCR of the TCR CDR3, the HTBI primer set was used. Each CDR3 protein gets one entry after TCRdb re-called the multiplex PCR reads with MiXCR. The sample shows about 480,000 distinct CDR3 sequences, about 20% of them seen only once. The data derive from a study of T cells in Graves' hyperthyroidism and ophthalmopathy. V lost 1 base and J 6 bases, leaving 13 bases between the germline ends. Germline CDR1 SGDLS, CDR2 YYNGEE. The CDR3 runs 15 residues. Each ophthalmopathy patient scored at least 3 on the Clinical Activity Score and at least 4 on NOSPECS grade, with duration under 3 months. Uncontrolled infection, other autoimmune disease, pregnancy or lactation excluded patients.

This TCR was sampled from an older woman with Graves' ophthalmopathy. The V call is TRBV9, the J call TRBJ2-2; D unresolved. The sequencing input was blood. The CDR3 loop reads CASSVRAVGAGELFF. CDR3 coding DNA: TGTGCCAGCAGCGTACGGGCCGTTGGAGCCGGGGAGCTGTTTTTT.